This paragraph reports one T cell receptor (beta chain). Antigen unknown. With 0 bases removed from V and 0 bases from J, the gap between germline ends came to 21 bases. Looked up from germline, CDR1 is LGHNA and CDR2 is YSLEER. The CDR3 spans 20 residues. This record comes from a study of T cell responses to AZD1222 COVID-19 vaccine. General study results and limits: The donors showed a predominance of white British ancestry and of females, with possible underestimation of clonal diversity. Recipients of AZD1222 seropositive at baseline numbered only 6 or 7.

This table comes from immunoSEQ multiplex PCR, and its TCRdb copy is limited to in-frame clones, with some not included. Of under 100,000 clones in the sample, 80% to 90% are singletons; the top ten hold roughly 12%. Sample: peripheral blood, taken 28 days after the second AZD1222 dose. The chain joins TRBV4-3 to TRBJ2-4, with D possibly TRBD1 on 6 matching bases. The sequence derives from an adult who received the AZD1222 COVID-19 vaccine. CDR3 region: CASSQEEVRGQPLAKNIQYF. CDR3 nucleotide sequence: TGCGCCAGCAGCCAAGAAGAGGTCAGGGGACAACCTCTAGCCAAAAACATTCAGTACTTC.